Below, 2 T cell receptor beta chains from the same sample are listed, as sequenced in a study of blood T cell repertoires in COVID-19. Data came from immunoSEQ multiplex PCR; TCRdb stores just in-frame clones and leaves some out. This table holds about 46,000 clones, approximately 90% found once. Sequencing used PBMCs or T cells enriched from blood (not recorded which). These receptors were taken from a woman aged 50 to 60 who had recovered from COVID-19.

The chain uses TRBV19 and TRBJ2-7; 14 nucleotides agree with TRBD2. Germline loops: CDR1 LNHDA, CDR2 SQIVND (reference sequence). The CDR3 has 16 amino acids. Trimming removed 3 bases from V and 4 bases from J; junction bases left unmatched: 5. CDR3 in DNA: TGTGCCAGTAGTATGGGACTAGCGGGAGTCTTATACGAGCAGTACTTC. It is translated as CASSMGLAGVLYEQYF.

The chain couples TRBV5-5 to TRBJ2-7, with a tentative D call TRBD2 (6 bases). From germline, CDR1 is SGHKS and CDR2 YYEKEE (reference sequence). The CDR3 contains 16 residues. The V end was cut by 1 base, the J end by 1 base, with 15 bases between. CDR3 sequence: CASSLIMEGQSYEQYF. CDR3 nucleotides: TGTGCCAGCAGCTTGATCATGGAGGGGCAGTCCTACGAGCAGTACTTC.